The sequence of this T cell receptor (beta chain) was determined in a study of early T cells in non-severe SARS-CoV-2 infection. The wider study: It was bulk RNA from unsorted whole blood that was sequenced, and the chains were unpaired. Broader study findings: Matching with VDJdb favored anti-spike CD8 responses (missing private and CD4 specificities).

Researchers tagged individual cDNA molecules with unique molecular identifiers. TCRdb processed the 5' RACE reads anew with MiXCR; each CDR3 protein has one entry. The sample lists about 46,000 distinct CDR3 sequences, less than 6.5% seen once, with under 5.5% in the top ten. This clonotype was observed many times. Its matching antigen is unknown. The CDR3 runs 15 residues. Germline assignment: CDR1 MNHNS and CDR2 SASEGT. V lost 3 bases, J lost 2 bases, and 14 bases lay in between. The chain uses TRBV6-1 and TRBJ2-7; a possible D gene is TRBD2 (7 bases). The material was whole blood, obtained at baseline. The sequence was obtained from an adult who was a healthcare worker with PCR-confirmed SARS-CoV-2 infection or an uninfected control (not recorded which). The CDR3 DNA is TGTGCCAGCAGTGAGTCAGGGGAGGGCCCCTACGAGCAGTACTTC. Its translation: CASSESGEGPYEQYF.